This T cell receptor (beta chain) was identified in a study of T cell responses to AZD1222 COVID-19 vaccine. Regarding the study as a whole: Clonal diversity may have been underestimated, and the donors were mostly white British, with more females than males. Vaccination with two AZD1222 doses was followed by a rise in Spike-specific TCR breadth and depth.

Generated by immunoSEQ multiplex PCR, the TCRdb table keeps only in-frame clones and is missing some. The sample records around 160,000 clones, around 90% being singletons. Trimming cost V 3 bases and J 4 bases, with 12 bases left between them. CDR1 and CDR2 from the germline V gene are LNHDA and SQIVND (reference sequence). This CDR3 is built from 14 residues. As to this clone: The antigen is not known.

The material sequenced was peripheral blood, taken on day 0 of MenACWY control vaccination. The receptor was derived from an adult in good health. V and J are TRBV19 and TRBJ1-2; no reliable D call. The CDR3: CASSMDRGFYGYTF. Written as DNA, the CDR3 is TGTGCCAGTAGTATGGATAGAGGGTTCTATGGCTACACCTTC.